This T cell receptor (beta chain) was sequenced for a study of T cells in Graves' hyperthyroidism and ophthalmopathy. Study-level results: By a 13 V-J model, ophthalmopathy was set apart from stable hyperthyroidism.

Researchers barred patients who had uncontrolled infection, other autoimmune disease, pregnancy or lactation. Using 10 ml of fresh peripheral blood, PBMCs were prepared. This clonotype has a handful of counts. Its specificity is unknown. A much larger clonotype is one base distant, so this may be a read error. What was amplified from RNA transcripts were TCR beta CDR3 regions. During a first-round RT-PCR of the TCR CDR3, the HTBI primer set was used. TCRdb fed the multiplex PCR reads into MiXCR, producing one record per CDR3 protein. The sample has a few hundred thousand distinct CDR3 sequences, roughly 15% seen once; the top ten hold around 3.5%. The germline CDR1 and CDR2 sequences are LGHDT and YNNKEL (reference sequence). Trimming removed 1 base from V and 5 bases from J, with 8 bases in between. This CDR3 spans 13 amino acids.

Sequenced material: blood. This chain links TRBV3-1 with TRBJ1-1; TRBD1 might be the D (5 bases). This TCR came from a woman in her 40s with Graves' ophthalmopathy. The CDR3 DNA follows: TGTGCCAGCAGCCAAGTCAGGGAGACTGAAGCTTTCTTT. Translation: CASSQVRETEAFF.